Each of the 5 T cell receptor beta chains below was sequenced from the same sample in a study of blood T cells in healthy people across ages. Using a J-beta primer mix together with a sample-barcoded 5' primer, a second PCR was run for about 6 to 12 cycles. One entry per CDR3 protein results from TCRdb running MiXCR on the 5' RACE reads. The sample includes around 790,000 distinct CDR3 sequences, roughly 44% of them seen just once. The specimen sequenced was blood. The receptors originated from a man in his sixties in good health.

V usage is TRBV6-1 and J usage is TRBJ2-1; D possibly matches TRBD1 or TRBD2 (7 bases each). Germline V lookup: CDR1 MNHNS, CDR2 SASEGT. Trimming pared 3 bases from V and 8 bases from J, leaving 17 bases between. This CDR3 is built from 15 residues. CDR3 amino acids: CASSDGATGRDEQFF. In DNA, the CDR3 is TGTGCCAGCAGTGATGGGGCGACAGGGAGGGATGAGCAGTTCTTC.

The chain joins TRBV28 to TRBJ1-5; D is undetermined. CDR1 MDHEN and CDR2 SYDVKM come from the germline V gene. V lost 4 bases to trimming and J lost 0 bases, with 7 bases between them. This CDR3 comprises 14 residues. CDR3 in amino acids: CASSWGNSNQPQHF. The CDR3 DNA sequence: TGTGCCAGCAGTTGGGGAAATAGCAATCAGCCCCAGCATTTT.

The chain couples TRBV5-1 to TRBJ2-7; 15 positions match TRBD2. Per the germline V gene, CDR1 is SGHRS and CDR2 is YFSETQ. Trimming at V came to 4 bases and at J to 3 bases, leaving 8 bases not matched to a gene. The CDR3 has 17 residues. CDR3 in DNA: TGCGCCAGCAGCGAGGGACTAGCGGGAGGACCCAGCTACGAGCAGTACTTC. Residues: CASSEGLAGGPSYEQYF.

As DNA, the CDR3 is TGCAGTGCTAGGGGGGACAGGGATAACTACGAGCAGTACTTC. This encodes CSARGDRDNYEQYF. The chain couples TRBV20-1 to TRBJ2-7; 9 bases match TRBD1. The CDR3 contains 14 residues. From germline, CDR1 is DFQATT and CDR2 SNEGSKA (reference sequence). Trimming cost V 3 bases and J 3 bases; bases outside gene matches: 6.

This sequence joins TRBV4-1 and TRBJ1-4; 10 nucleotides line up with TRBD1. Germline V gene data show CDR1 as MGHRA and CDR2 as YSYEKL. The CDR3 length is 15 residues. V was pared by 6 bases and J by 8 bases, with 9 bases of the junction left unmatched. CDR3 bases: TGCGCCAGCAGACACCCGGGACAGGGGTGGGAAAAACTGTTTTTT. This gives the protein CASRHPGQGWEKLFF.